Following are 24 T cell receptor beta chains from one sample sequenced in a study of T cells in Graves' hyperthyroidism and ophthalmopathy. TCR beta CDR3 regions were amplified from RNA transcripts. With the HTBI primer set, the TCR CDR3 went through a first round of RT-PCR. TCRdb re-analysed the multiplex PCR reads in MiXCR, keeping a single row per CDR3 protein. The repertoire holds under 350,000 distinct CDR3 sequences, with roughly 15% as singletons. Sequenced material: blood. The receptors were sampled from a young woman with Graves' hyperthyroidism that later progressed to Graves' ophthalmopathy.

This clonotype has just a few counts. The chain combines TRBV5-4 with TRBJ2-7; the D gene is possibly TRBD1 (9 bases). Germline loops: CDR1 SGHNT, CDR2 YYREEE (reference sequence). The ends were cut back, 0 bases at V and 4 bases at J, with 26 bases in the middle. This CDR3 contains 19 residues. CDR3 protein: CASSLDGTGQGSGRYEQYF. Here the CDR3 DNA reads TGTGCCAGCAGCTTGGACGGGACAGGGCAAGGAAGCGGGAGATACGAGCAGTACTTC.

This clonotype was counted ten times or more. The J gene is TRBJ1-1, the V gene TRBV30; possible D gene TRBD1, 5 bases. CDR1 and CDR2 (germline): GTSNPN, SVGIG (reference sequence). The CDR3 covers 11 residues. The V gene lost 0 bases and the J gene lost 7 bases, with 6 bases spanning the gap. CDR3 amino acids: CAWSVGVEAFF. CDR3 coding DNA: TGTGCCTGGAGTGTGGGGGTTGAAGCTTTCTTT.

Many counts were recorded for this clonotype. This chain uses TRBV12-3 or TRBV12-4 with TRBJ2-7; D is undetermined. Trimming took off 0 bases at V and 5 bases at J, with 2 bases between the two ends. This CDR3 comprises 11 residues. The CDR3 here is CASSLADEQYF. The CDR3 coding sequence is TGTGCCAGCAGTTTAGCGGACGAGCAGTACTTC.

This clonotype was observed many times. The chain joins TRBV29-1 to TRBJ2-3; perhaps TRBD1 as D (7 bases). Per germline, CDR1 SQVTM and CDR2 ANQGSEA. With 7 bases removed from V and 2 bases from J, the gap between germline ends came to 13 bases. The CDR3 contains 13 residues. The DNA of the CDR3 is TGCAGCGCTGGGGGGACAGTCACAGATACGCAGTATTTT. Amino acids: CSAGGTVTDTQYF.

This clonotype appeared a few times. The rearrangement links TRBV6-1 to TRBJ2-1; 9 nucleotides agree with TRBD2. From germline, CDR1 is MNHNS and CDR2 SASEGT. The CDR3 loop spans 16 amino acids. V was clipped by 8 bases and J by 0 bases; unmatched bases: 8. CDR3 coding DNA: TGTGCCAGCCGTCCTAGCGGGACTAGCTCCTACAATGAGCAGTTCTTC. Its protein product is CASRPSGTSSYNEQFF.

This clonotype was detected many times. The chain links TRBV5-1 to TRBJ2-3; 8 nucleotides align to TRBD1. Per the germline V gene, CDR1 is SGHRS and CDR2 is YFSETQ. J lost 4 bases, V lost 2 bases, and 9 bases had no gene match. This CDR3 has 16 amino acids. The CDR3 DNA sequence: TGCGCCAGCAGCTTCGGACAGGGACTTTTGGCAGATACGCAGTATTTT. Its translation: CASSFGQGLLADTQYF.

This clonotype was counted at least ten times. This chain connects TRBV9 to TRBJ2-2; 7 nucleotides agree with TRBD1. With 3 bases clipped from V and 1 base from J, the junction kept 3 bases outside the gene matches. This CDR3 has 15 amino acids. Germline V gives CDR1 SGDLS, CDR2 YYNGEE. CDR3 protein: CASSARTGNTGELFF. Written as DNA, the CDR3 is TGTGCCAGCAGCGCCCGGACAGGGAACACCGGGGAGCTGTTTTTT.

This clonotype has a handful of counts. The chain links TRBV2 to TRBJ2-7; D is ambiguous. CDR3 length equals 15 residues. V lost 4 bases and J 2 bases, leaving 15 bases between the germline ends. Germline CDR1 reads SNHLY; CDR2 reads FYNNEI. The CDR3 nucleotides read TGTGCCAGCAGTGGACTCTGGACGGAAGCCTACGAGCAGTACTTC. This encodes CASSGLWTEAYEQYF.

This clonotype was counted ten times or more. The chain is built from TRBV7-9 and TRBJ1-1; the D is unclear. CDR1 is SEHNR, CDR2 FQNEAQ, per germline (reference sequence). V was trimmed by 2 bases and J by 4 bases, leaving 14 bases between them. CDR3 size: 15 residues. CDR3 DNA: TGTGCCAGCAGCTTAAGTCCAGGTCGGGCCACTGAAGCTTTCTTT. This gives the protein CASSLSPGRATEAFF.

The chain recombines TRBV2 with TRBJ2-7, with D tentatively TRBD1 (5 bases). This CDR3 spans 12 amino acids. V was clipped by 8 bases and J by 3 bases, with 11 bases between them. Per germline, CDR1 SNHLY and CDR2 FYNNEI. CDR3 in DNA: TGTGCCAGCTCACCGACAGACTACGAGCAGTACTTC. Protein sequence: CASSPTDYEQYF.

Ten or more counts support this clonotype. The rearrangement uses TRBV15 and TRBJ2-7, with D uncertain. V was shortened by 0 bases and J by 3 bases, with 6 bases between the two germline ends. This CDR3 comprises 13 residues. Germline lookup yields CDR1 LNHNV and CDR2 YYDKDF (reference sequence). The CDR3 loop reads CATSRDNLYEQYF. In DNA, the CDR3 is TGTGCCACCAGCAGAGATAACCTCTACGAGCAGTACTTC. Full variable domain (outside the CDR3, taken from reference TRBV15 and TRBJ2-7): DAMVIQNPRYQVTQFGKPVTLSCSQTLNHNVMYWYQQKSSQAPKLLFHYYDKDFNNEADTPDNFQSRRPNTSFCFLDIRSPGLGDTAMYLCATSRDNLYEQYFGPGTRLTVT.

This clonotype was seen ten or more times. The chain has TRBV28 and TRBJ2-1, with no clear D. Germline V lookup: CDR1 MDHEN, CDR2 SYDVKM. V gave up 4 bases and J gave up 9 bases, with 7 bases separating them. The length of the CDR3 is 11 residues. CDR3 sequence (DNA): TGTGCCAGCAGTTATCGGAGTGAGCAGTTCTTC. Protein product: CASSYRSEQFF. Complete variable domain (other parts from reference TRBV28 and TRBJ2-1): DVKVTQSSRYLVKRTGEKVFLECVQDMDHENMFWYRQDPGLGLRLIYFSYDVKMKEKGDIPEGYSVSREKKERFSLILESASTNQTSMYLCASSYRSEQFFGPGTRLTVL.

In the case of this clonotype: Possible read error: a much larger clone is one base away. The J gene is TRBJ2-7, the V gene TRBV20-1; TRBD1 matches at 9 bases. The CDR3 is 17 amino acids. Germline CDR1 DFQATT, CDR2 SNEGSKA (reference sequence). CDR3 residues: CSASRLGGQGSSHEQYF. CDR3 DNA sequence: TGCAGTGCTAGTAGGCTGGGTGGACAGGGGTCCTCCCACGAGCAGTACTTC.

This clonotype was counted only a few times. This chain connects TRBV7-8 to TRBJ2-7, with D maybe TRBD2 (5 bases). Germline assignment: CDR1 SGHVS and CDR2 FQNEAQ. The CDR3 length is 11 residues. Trimming stripped 2 bases from V and 7 bases from J, with 6 bases between. The CDR3 sequence is CASSLIAEQYF. The CDR3 coding sequence is TGTGCCAGCAGCTTAATAGCGGAGCAGTACTTC.

This clonotype appeared a single time. V gene TRBV12-3 or TRBV12-4 combines with J gene TRBJ1-2; TRBD1 aligns across 10 bases. The CDR3 is made up of 14 amino acids. V was clipped by 3 bases and J by 4 bases; unmatched bases: 2. The CDR3 coding sequence is TGTGCCAGCAGTTTGACAGGGGGCTCCTATGGCTACACCTTC. It codes for CASSLTGGSYGYTF.

A single count supports this clonotype. This chain links TRBV12-5 with TRBJ1-1, with 7 bases aligning to TRBD1. Losses at the gene ends were 7 bases for V and 6 bases for J; bases not matched to a gene: 5. Germline V gene lookup returns CDR1 LGHNT and CDR2 FRNRAP. The CDR3 spans 12 residues. In DNA form, the CDR3 reads TGTGCTAGTGAGACAGGGATTGCTGAAGCTTTCTTT. It encodes CASETGIAEAFF.

This chain connects TRBV12-3 or TRBV12-4 to TRBJ2-3, with TRBD2 matching over 10 bases. Losses at the gene ends were 7 bases for V and 2 bases for J; bases not matched to a gene: 15. The CDR3 is 18 residues long. CDR3 residues: CASKPFLRGLANTDTQYF. The CDR3 coding sequence is TGTGCCAGCAAGCCGTTCTTGAGGGGACTAGCGAACACAGATACGCAGTATTTT.

In this sample, this clonotype turned up a few times. The chain combines TRBV4-1 with TRBJ1-2, with TRBD1 as a possible D gene (6 bases). CDR3 length: 15 residues. V dropped 1 base and J dropped 2 bases, with 11 bases sitting between them. The germline gives CDR1 MGHRA, CDR2 YSYEKL. The DNA for the CDR3 is TGCGCCAGCAGCCAAGGGAAGGGGGTGAACTATGGCTACACCTTC. It is translated as CASSQGKGVNYGYTF.

V is TRBV6-2 or TRBV6-3 and J is TRBJ2-7; D unclear. The germline V gene has CDR1 MNHEY and CDR2 SVGEGT. The CDR3 length is 15 residues. V lost 2 bases and J lost 6, with 17 bases in between. CDR3 nucleotides: TGTGCCAGCAGTTACCGTTTATCCGAATCGGGCGAGCAGTACTTC. This sequence encodes CASSYRLSESGEQYF.

This clonotype was recorded at least ten times. The CDR3, as DNA: TGTGCCAGCAGCCCTCTGACGGGGGGCAGGGGGTCTGGAAACACCATATATTTT. Its protein product is CASSPLTGGRGSGNTIYF. V gene TRBV7-2 combines with J gene TRBJ1-3, with TRBD1 matching over 7 bases. V lost 5 bases and J lost 1; bases outside the gene matches: 14. This CDR3 contains 18 residues. Germline values: CDR1 SGHTA, CDR2 FQGNSA.

This clonotype showed up many times. The CDR3 loop is CASSLTSGTKETQYF. The CDR3 nucleotides read TGTGCCAGCAGCTTAACTAGCGGGACTAAAGAGACCCAGTACTTC. V gene TRBV7-3 combines with J gene TRBJ2-5, with TRBD2 matching 8 bases. CDR3 length equals 15 residues. The ends lost 0 bases at V and 3 bases at J; junction bases unmatched: 3. In germline, CDR1 is SGHTA, CDR2 FQGTGA.

This clonotype occurred many times. The chain couples TRBV29-1 to TRBJ2-1, with D uncertain. Germline V gives CDR1 SQVTM, CDR2 ANQGSEA. This CDR3 contains 12 residues. Trimming stripped 4 bases from V and 6 bases from J, with 10 bases between. In DNA, the CDR3 is TGCAGCGTTGTGGTTGAAGGCAATGAGCAGTTCTTC. Residues: CSVVVEGNEQFF.

Many counts were recorded for this clonotype. J is TRBJ2-7 and V is TRBV29-1; 10 bases map to TRBD1. V was pared by 0 bases and J by 3 bases, with 11 bases of the junction left unmatched. The CDR3 loop spans 17 amino acids. Germline assignment: CDR1 SQVTM and CDR2 ANQGSEA. The CDR3 protein is CSVEEASGTGVSYEQYF. Here the CDR3 DNA reads TGCAGCGTTGAAGAAGCATCCGGGACAGGGGTGAGCTACGAGCAGTACTTC.

A note on this clonotype: Possible read error: a much larger clone is one base away. This chain uses TRBV30 with TRBJ2-7; D gene ambiguous. The CDR3 consists of 12 residues. Per germline, CDR1 GTSNPN and CDR2 SVGIG (reference sequence). V gave up 3 bases and J gave up 7 bases, with 13 bases separating them. The CDR3 sequence: CAWRPAKDEQYF. CDR3 in DNA: TGTGCCTGGAGACCCGCAAAGGATGAGCAGTACTTC.